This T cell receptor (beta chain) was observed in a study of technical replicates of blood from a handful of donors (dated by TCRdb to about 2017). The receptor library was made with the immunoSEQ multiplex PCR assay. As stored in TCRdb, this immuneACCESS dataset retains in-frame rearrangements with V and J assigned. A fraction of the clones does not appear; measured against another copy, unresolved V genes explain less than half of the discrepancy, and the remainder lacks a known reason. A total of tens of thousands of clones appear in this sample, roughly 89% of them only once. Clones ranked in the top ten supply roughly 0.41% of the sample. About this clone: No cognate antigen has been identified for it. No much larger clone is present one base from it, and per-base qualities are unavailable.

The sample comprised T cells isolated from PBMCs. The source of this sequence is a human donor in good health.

The nucleotide sequence reads TGTGCCAGCAGCCCCGGACAGGGCTTTGGAAACACCATATATTTT. It encodes CASSPGQGFGNTIYF. Recombination linked TRBV2 to TRBJ1-3, with 8 bases in between that match TRBD1. Reading from cysteine to phenylalanine, the CDR3 counts 15 amino acids. The kept DNA is CDR3 alone, 45 bases in frame from the first base. CDR1 and CDR2 are read off the germline V gene as SNHLY and FYNNEI. V trim: 6 bases; J trim: 3 bases; unmatched bases: 7.